These 8 T cell receptor beta chains share one sample of origin, sequenced in a study of cytotoxic CD8 clonotypes in ibrutinib-treated CLL. Some clones are missing from TCRdb's copy, which holds only in-frame ones; the method was immunoSEQ multiplex PCR. The data hold 200,000 to 250,000 clones, with around 70% observed a single time. The sample was PBMCs, taken after 24 months of ibrutinib treatment. All receptors derive from a human donor with chronic lymphocytic leukemia.

The count of this clone is one. The rearrangement links TRBV19 to TRBJ2-7, with 7 bases matching TRBD2. Germline lookup yields CDR1 LNHDA and CDR2 SQIVND (reference sequence). This CDR3 is 13 amino acids long. After removal of 5 bases from V and 0 bases from J, the junction contained 1 base not matched to a gene. The CDR3 here is CASSAGDSYEQYF. The CDR3 DNA follows: TGTGCCAGTAGTGCGGGAGACTCCTACGAGCAGTACTTC.

The chain links TRBV27 to TRBJ1-2; D is possibly TRBD1 (6 bases). Trimming removed 3 bases from V and 9 bases from J, with 14 bases in between. CDR1 is MNHEY, CDR2 SMNVEV, per germline (reference sequence). The CDR3 spans 13 residues. The CDR3 spells CASSFRQDWSYTF. In DNA, the CDR3 is TGTGCCAGCAGTTTCAGACAGGACTGGAGCTACACCTTC.

This clone was observed a few times. The chain uses TRBV28 and TRBJ2-1, with 7 bases identical to TRBD2. The junction had 6 bases not matched to a gene; V was cut back by 5 bases and J by 2 bases. The germline gives CDR1 MDHEN, CDR2 SYDVKM. The CDR3 has 15 amino acids. In DNA, the CDR3 is TGTGCCAGCAGTCTTACTAGCGCTACCTACAATGAGCAGTTCTTC. It yields the protein CASSLTSATYNEQFF.

The chain joins TRBV30 to TRBJ2-3; D remains ambiguous. The CDR3 extends over 11 amino acids. CDR1 and CDR2 (germline): GTSNPN, SVGIG (reference sequence). Trimming took 1 base from V and 6 from J, leaving 5 bases between them. CDR3 sequence reads: CAWSGRDTQYF. The DNA of the CDR3 is TGTGCCTGGAGTGGCCGCGATACGCAGTATTTT.

V usage is TRBV5-4 and J usage is TRBJ2-1; 7 bases map to TRBD1. V shed 4 bases and J 8 bases; nucleotides not matched to a gene: 9. This CDR3 is 14 amino acids long. Per germline, CDR1 SGHNT and CDR2 YYREEE (reference sequence). The CDR3 is CASSPETGRDEQFF. The CDR3 DNA reads as TGTGCCAGCAGCCCGGAGACAGGGCGGGATGAGCAGTTCTTC.

This chain connects TRBV28 to TRBJ2-2, with TRBD1 as a possible D gene (6 bases). The V gene's germline CDR1 is MDHEN and CDR2 SYDVKM. The CDR3 covers 14 residues. Trimming took off 6 bases at V and 3 bases at J, with 11 bases between the two ends. The CDR3 DNA reads as TGTGCCAGCAGAATATCAGGGGACACCGGGGAGCTGTTTTTT. Its protein product is CASRISGDTGELFF.

The genes are TRBV5-1 and TRBJ2-5; 9 nucleotides line up with TRBD1. CDR1 and CDR2 from the germline V gene are SGHRS and YFSETQ. V shed 5 bases and J 5 bases; nucleotides not matched to a gene: 4. The CDR3 totals 13 residues. The CDR3 DNA follows: TGCGCCAGCAGTTGGGACAGGGCGGAGACCCAGTACTTC. Its protein product is CASSWDRAETQYF.

The genes are TRBV4-3 and TRBJ2-3; D not resolved. CDR1 LGHNA and CDR2 YSLEER come from the germline V gene. The CDR3 is 12 residues long. With 1 base removed from V and 6 bases from J, the gap between germline ends came to 5 bases. CDR3 sequence (DNA): TGCGCCAGCAGCCAAGTTGGGGATACGCAGTATTTT. It translates to CASSQVGDTQYF.